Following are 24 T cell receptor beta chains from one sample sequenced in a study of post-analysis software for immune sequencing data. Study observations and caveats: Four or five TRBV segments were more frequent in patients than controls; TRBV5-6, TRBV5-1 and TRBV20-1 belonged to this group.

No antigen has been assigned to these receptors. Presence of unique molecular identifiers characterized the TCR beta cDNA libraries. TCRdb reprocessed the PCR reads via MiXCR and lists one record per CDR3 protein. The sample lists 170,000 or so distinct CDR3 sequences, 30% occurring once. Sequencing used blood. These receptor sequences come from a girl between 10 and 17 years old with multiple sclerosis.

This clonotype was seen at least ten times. The CDR3 loop is CASSLGPGRSGYEQYF. DNA for the CDR3: TGCGCCAGCAGCTTAGGACCGGGACGGAGTGGATACGAGCAGTACTTC. The chain carries TRBV5-1 and TRBJ2-7; D possibly matches TRBD1 or TRBD2 (5 bases each). Germline V CDR1 and CDR2: SGHRS, YFSETQ. This CDR3 has 16 amino acids. Trimming stripped 2 bases from V and 4 bases from J, with 19 bases between.

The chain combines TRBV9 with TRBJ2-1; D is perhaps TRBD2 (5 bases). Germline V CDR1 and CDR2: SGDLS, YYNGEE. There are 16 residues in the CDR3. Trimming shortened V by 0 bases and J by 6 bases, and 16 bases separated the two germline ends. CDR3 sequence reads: CASSVDGIPNSNEQFF. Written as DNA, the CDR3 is TGTGCCAGCAGCGTAGACGGGATCCCGAATTCCAATGAGCAGTTCTTC.

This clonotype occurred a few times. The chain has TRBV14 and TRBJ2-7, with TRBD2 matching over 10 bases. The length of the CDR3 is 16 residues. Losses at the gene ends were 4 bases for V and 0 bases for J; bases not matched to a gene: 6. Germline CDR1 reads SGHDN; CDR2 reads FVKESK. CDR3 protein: CASSPRTSGSSYEQYF. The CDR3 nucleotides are TGTGCCAGCAGCCCCCGGACTAGCGGTAGCTCCTACGAGCAGTACTTC.

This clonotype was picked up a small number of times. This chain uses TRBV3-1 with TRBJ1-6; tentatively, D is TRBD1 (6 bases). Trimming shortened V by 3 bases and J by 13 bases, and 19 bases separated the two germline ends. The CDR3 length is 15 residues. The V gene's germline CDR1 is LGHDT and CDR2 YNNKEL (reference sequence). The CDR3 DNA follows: TGTGCCAGCAGCCAGCAGGGGCAGGTTGGTTCGCCCCTCCACTTT. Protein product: CASSQQGQVGSPLHF.

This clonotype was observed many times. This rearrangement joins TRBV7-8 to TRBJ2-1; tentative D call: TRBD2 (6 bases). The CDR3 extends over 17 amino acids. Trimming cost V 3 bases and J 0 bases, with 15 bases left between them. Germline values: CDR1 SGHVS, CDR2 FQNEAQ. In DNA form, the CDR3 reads TGTGCCAGCAGCTTGGGCGCGGGGCCCTCCTCCTACAATGAGCAGTTCTTC. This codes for CASSLGAGPSSYNEQFF.

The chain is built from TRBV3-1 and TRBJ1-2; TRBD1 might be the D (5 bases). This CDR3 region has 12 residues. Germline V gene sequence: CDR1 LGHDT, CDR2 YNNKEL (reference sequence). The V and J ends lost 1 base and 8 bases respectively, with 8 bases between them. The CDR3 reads CASSQGPGGYTF. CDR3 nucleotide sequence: TGTGCCAGCAGCCAAGGTCCAGGGGGCTACACCTTC.

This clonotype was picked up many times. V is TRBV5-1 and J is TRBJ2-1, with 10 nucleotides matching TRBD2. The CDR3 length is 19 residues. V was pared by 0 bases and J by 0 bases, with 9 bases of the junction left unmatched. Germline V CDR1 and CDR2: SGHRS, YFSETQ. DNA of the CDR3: TGCGCCAGCAGCTTGGACCTAGCGGGAGACCCCCTCTCCTACAATGAGCAGTTCTTC. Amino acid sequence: CASSLDLAGDPLSYNEQFF.

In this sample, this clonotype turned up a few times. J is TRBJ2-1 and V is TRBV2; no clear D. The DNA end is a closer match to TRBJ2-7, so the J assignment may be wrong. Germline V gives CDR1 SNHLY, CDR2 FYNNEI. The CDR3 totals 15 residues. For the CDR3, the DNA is TGTGCCAGCAGTGGCGTCGAGAGTCTCTACAATGAGCAGTACTTC. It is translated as CASSGVESLYNEQYF.

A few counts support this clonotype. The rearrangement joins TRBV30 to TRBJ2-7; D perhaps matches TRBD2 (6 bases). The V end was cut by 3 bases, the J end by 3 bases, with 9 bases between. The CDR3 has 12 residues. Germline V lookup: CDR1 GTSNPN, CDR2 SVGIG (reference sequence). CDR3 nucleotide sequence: TGTGCCTGGAGCCTGACTAGCTACGAGCAGTACTTC. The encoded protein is CAWSLTSYEQYF. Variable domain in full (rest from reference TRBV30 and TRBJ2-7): SQTIHQWPATLVQPVGSPLSLECTVEGTSNPNLYWYRQAAGRGLQLLFYSVGIGQISSEVPQNLSASRPQDRQFILSSKKLLLSDSGFYLCAWSLTSYEQYFGPGTRLTVT.

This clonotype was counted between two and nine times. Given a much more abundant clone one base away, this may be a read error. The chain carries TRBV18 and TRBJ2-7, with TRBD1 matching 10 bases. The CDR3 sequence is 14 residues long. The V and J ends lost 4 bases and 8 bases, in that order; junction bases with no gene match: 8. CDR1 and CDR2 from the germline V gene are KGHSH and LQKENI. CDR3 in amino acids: CASSQGTGDYKQYF. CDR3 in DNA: TGTGCCAGCTCACAGGGGACAGGGGATTACAAGCAGTACTTC.

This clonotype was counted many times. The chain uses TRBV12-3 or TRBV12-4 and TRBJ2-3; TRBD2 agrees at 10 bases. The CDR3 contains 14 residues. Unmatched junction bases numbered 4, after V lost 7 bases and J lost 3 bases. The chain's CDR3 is CASIPGLATDTQYF. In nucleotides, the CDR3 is TGTGCCAGCATCCCGGGACTAGCGACAGATACGCAGTATTTT.

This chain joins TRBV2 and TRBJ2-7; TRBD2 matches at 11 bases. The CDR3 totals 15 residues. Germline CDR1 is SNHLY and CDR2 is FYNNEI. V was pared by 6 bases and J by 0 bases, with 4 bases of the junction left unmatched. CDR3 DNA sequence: TGTGCCAGCAGGGAGACTAGCGGGATCTCCTACGAGCAGTACTTC. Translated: CASRETSGISYEQYF.

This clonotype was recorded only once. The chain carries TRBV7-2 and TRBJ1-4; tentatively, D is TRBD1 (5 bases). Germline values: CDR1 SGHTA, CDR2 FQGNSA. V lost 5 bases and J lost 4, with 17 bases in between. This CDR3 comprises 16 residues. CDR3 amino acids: CASSPSGKGFNEKLFF. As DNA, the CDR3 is TGTGCCAGCAGCCCTTCAGGGAAGGGATTTAATGAAAAACTGTTTTTT.

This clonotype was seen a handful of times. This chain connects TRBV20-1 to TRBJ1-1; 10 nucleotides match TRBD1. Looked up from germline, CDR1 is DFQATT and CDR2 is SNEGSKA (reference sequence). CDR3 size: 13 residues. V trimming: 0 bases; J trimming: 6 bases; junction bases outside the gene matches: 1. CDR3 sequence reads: CSARETGGPEAFF. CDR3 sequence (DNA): TGCAGTGCTAGAGAGACAGGGGGCCCTGAAGCTTTCTTT.

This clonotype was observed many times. The CDR3 loop is CSASGRLSNQPQHF. The CDR3 DNA sequence: TGCAGTGCCTCAGGACGGTTAAGCAATCAGCCCCAGCATTTT. The chain links TRBV20-1 to TRBJ1-5; D call uncertain. Trimming shortened V by 6 bases and J by 1 base, and 13 bases separated the two germline ends. Per the germline V gene, CDR1 is DFQATT and CDR2 is SNEGSKA (reference sequence). There are 14 residues in the CDR3.

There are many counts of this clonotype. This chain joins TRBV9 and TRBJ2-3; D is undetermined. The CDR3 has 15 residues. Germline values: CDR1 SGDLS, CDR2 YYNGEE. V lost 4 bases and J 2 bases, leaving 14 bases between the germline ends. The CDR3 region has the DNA TGTGCCAGCAGCTACTCCACAAAAACCACAGATACGCAGTATTTT. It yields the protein CASSYSTKTTDTQYF.

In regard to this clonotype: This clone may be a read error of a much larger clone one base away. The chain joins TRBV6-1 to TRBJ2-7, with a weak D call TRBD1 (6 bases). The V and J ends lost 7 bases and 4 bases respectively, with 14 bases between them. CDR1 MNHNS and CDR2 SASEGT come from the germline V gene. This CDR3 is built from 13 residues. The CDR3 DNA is TGTGCCAGCACGGTAATAGGGGGATACGAGCAGTACTTC. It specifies CASTVIGGYEQYF.

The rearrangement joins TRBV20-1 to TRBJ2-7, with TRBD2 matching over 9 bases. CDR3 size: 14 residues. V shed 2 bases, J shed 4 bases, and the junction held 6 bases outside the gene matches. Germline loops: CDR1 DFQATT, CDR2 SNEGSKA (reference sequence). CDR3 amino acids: CSARSAGGGYEQYF. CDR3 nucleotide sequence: TGCAGTGCTAGATCGGCGGGAGGGGGATACGAGCAGTACTTC.

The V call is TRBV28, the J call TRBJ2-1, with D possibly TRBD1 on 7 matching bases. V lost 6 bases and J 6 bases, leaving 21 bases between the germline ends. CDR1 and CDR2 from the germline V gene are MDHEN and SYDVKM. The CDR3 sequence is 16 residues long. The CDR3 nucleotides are TGTGCCAGCAGCTCATTCCAGGGGGGACCCTGCAATGAGCAGTTCTTC. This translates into CASSSFQGGPCNEQFF.

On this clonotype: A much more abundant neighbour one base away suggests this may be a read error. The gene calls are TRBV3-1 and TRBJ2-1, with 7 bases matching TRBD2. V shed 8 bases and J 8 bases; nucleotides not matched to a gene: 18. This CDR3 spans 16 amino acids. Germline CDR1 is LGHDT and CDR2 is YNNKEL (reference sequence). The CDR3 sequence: CASGPSSGLVLDEQFF. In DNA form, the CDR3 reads TGTGCCAGCGGCCCAAGCAGCGGACTAGTCCTCGATGAGCAGTTCTTC.

The chain's CDR3 is CASSPNRHRDRGFWGTEAFF. The CDR3 nucleotides are TGTGCCAGCAGTCCAAATCGACACCGGGACAGGGGATTTTGGGGCACTGAAGCTTTCTTT. V and J are TRBV12-3 or TRBV12-4 and TRBJ1-1; 10 nucleotides align to TRBD1. With V trimmed by 5 bases and J by 4 bases, 22 bases remained unmatched. The CDR3 loop spans 20 amino acids.

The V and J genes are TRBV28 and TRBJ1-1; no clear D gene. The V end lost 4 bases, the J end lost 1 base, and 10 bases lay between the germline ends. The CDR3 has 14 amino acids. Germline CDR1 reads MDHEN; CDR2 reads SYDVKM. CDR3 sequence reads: CASSSHRGNTEAFF. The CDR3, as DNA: TGTGCCAGCAGTTCCCATCGGGGGAACACTGAAGCTTTCTTT.

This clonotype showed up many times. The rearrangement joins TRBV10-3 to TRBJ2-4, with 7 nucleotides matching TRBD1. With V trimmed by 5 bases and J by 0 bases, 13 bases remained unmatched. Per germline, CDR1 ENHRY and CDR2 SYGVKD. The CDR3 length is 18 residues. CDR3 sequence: CAISPNPTGLIAKNIQYF. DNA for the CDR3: TGTGCCATCAGTCCAAATCCGACAGGGCTAATAGCCAAAAACATTCAGTACTTC.

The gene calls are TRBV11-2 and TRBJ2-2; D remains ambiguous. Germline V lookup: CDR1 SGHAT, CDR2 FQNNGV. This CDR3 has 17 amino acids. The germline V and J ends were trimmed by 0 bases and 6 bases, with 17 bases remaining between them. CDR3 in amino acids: CASSLDYGRVGPGELFF. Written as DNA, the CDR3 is TGTGCCAGCAGCTTAGATTATGGCAGAGTAGGTCCCGGGGAGCTGTTTTTT. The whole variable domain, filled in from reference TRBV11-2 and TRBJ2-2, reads EAGVAQSPRYKIIEKRQSVAFWCNPISGHATLYWYQQILGQGPKLLIQFQNNGVVDDSQLPKDRFSAERLKGVDSTLKIQPAKLEDSAVYLCASSLDYGRVGPGELFFGEGSRLTVL.